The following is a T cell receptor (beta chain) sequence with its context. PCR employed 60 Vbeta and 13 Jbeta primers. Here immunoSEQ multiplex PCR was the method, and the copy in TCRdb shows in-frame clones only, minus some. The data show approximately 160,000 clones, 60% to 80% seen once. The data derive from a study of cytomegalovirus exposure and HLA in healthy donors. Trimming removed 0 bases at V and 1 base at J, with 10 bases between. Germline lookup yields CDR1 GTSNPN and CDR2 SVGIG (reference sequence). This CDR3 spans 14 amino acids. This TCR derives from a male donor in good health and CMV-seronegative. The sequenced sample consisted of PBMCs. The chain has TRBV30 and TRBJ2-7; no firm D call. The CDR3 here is CAWSVQSWSYEQYF. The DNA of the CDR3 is TGTGCCTGGAGTGTACAGTCTTGGTCCTACGAGCAGTACTTC.